The next 20 T cell receptor beta chains were all read from a single sample in a study of control samples from healthy donors and cancer patients. The method was immunoSEQ multiplex PCR; TCRdb's version includes in-frame clones alone and lacks a portion of them. The sample holds more than 50,000 clones, 95% to 96% seen once. Sequenced material: blood. These receptors came from a woman aged 18-35 years in good health.

V gene TRBV4-1 combines with J gene TRBJ2-3; 8 bases map to TRBD1. CDR1 MGHRA and CDR2 YSYEKL come from the germline V gene. This CDR3 is 16 amino acids long. The trim removed 4 bases at V and 4 bases at J, leaving 10 bases unmatched. The CDR3 bases are TGCGCCAGCAGCCCCCTTGTGGACAGGGCCGCAGATACGCAGTATTTT. Amino acids: CASSPLVDRAADTQYF.

The chain recombines TRBV19 with TRBJ2-1, with 9 bases that match TRBD1. The CDR3 has 16 residues. The V segment lost 5 bases and the J segment 2 bases; nucleotides outside the gene matches: 7. CDR1 and CDR2 (germline): LNHDA, SQIVND (reference sequence). The DNA of the CDR3 is TGTGCCAGTAGTCTCCGACAGGGGGGCCCCTACAATGAGCAGTTCTTC. This sequence encodes CASSLRQGGPYNEQFF.

CDR3 in amino acids: CASRALGQGNTGELFF. The CDR3 DNA follows: TGTGCCAGCAGGGCGTTAGGGCAGGGGAACACCGGGGAGCTGTTTTTT. V and J are TRBV7-3 and TRBJ2-2, with D possibly TRBD1 on 5 matching bases. There are 16 residues in the CDR3. Germline CDR1 is SGHTA and CDR2 is FQGTGA. Trimming shortened V by 6 bases and J by 1 base, and 15 bases separated the two germline ends.

V gene TRBV14 combines with J gene TRBJ1-2; D is unclear. The CDR3 has 13 residues. Trimming pared 6 bases from V and 5 bases from J, leaving 13 bases between. Per germline, CDR1 SGHDN and CDR2 FVKESK. The chain's CDR3 is CASSLDGQYGYTF. The CDR3 DNA is TGTGCCAGCAGTCTGGACGGCCAATATGGCTACACCTTC.

The chain couples TRBV6-5 to TRBJ2-7; the D is unclear. Trimming removed 6 bases at V and 0 bases at J, with 12 bases between. The CDR3 loop spans 14 amino acids. Germline lookup yields CDR1 MNHEY and CDR2 SVGAGI. CDR3 amino acids: CASRGRISSYEQYF. The CDR3 DNA reads as TGTGCCAGCAGAGGACGTATCAGCTCCTACGAGCAGTACTTC.

This clone was found once. The rearrangement joins TRBV3-1 (or the pseudogene TRBV3-2) to TRBJ2-3; D may be TRBD1 (5 bases). There are 15 residues in the CDR3. Germline values: CDR1 LGHDT, CDR2 YNNKEL (reference sequence). V gave up 5 bases and J gave up 0 bases, with 12 bases separating them. The DNA of the CDR3 is TGTGCCAGCAGCTTTCGACAGCGTAGCACAGATACGCAGTATTTT. Its protein is CASSFRQRSTDTQYF.

The chain couples TRBV2 to TRBJ1-5, with 7 bases aligning to TRBD1. V was pared by 6 bases and J by 4 bases, with 3 bases of the junction left unmatched. Germline loops: CDR1 SNHLY, CDR2 FYNNEI. The CDR3 length is 13 residues. In DNA, the CDR3 is TGTGCCAGCAGGACAGGGCGGAATCAGCCCCAGCATTTT. Translation: CASRTGRNQPQHF.

The chain is built from TRBV30 and TRBJ2-2, with 7 bases fitting TRBD1. CDR3 length: 14 amino acids. The junction had 6 bases not matched to a gene; V was cut back by 5 bases and J by 3 bases. In germline, CDR1 is GTSNPN, CDR2 SVGIG (reference sequence). This CDR3 is CAWYYRGYTGELFF. In DNA form, the CDR3 reads TGTGCCTGGTACTACAGGGGTTACACCGGGGAGCTGTTTTTT.

V and J are TRBV12-3 or TRBV12-4 and TRBJ1-2; D not resolved. Trimming took 6 bases from V and 0 from J, leaving 5 bases between them. The CDR3 spans 12 residues. This CDR3 is CASSPTNYGYTF. Here the CDR3 DNA reads TGTGCCAGCAGCCCTACTAACTATGGCTACACCTTC.

Details on this clone: One end of the junction varies from germline; a read error may be responsible. The V and J genes are TRBV12-3 or TRBV12-4 and TRBJ2-7; the D is unclear. The CDR3 is made up of 13 amino acids. The CDR3 loop reads CASNLDPRYEQYF. CDR3 in DNA: TGTGCCAGCAATTTAGACCCCCGCTACGAGCAGTACTTC.

As to this clone: At the DNA level, this CDR3 is encoded by other sequences in the same sample as well. The rearrangement uses TRBV5-1 and TRBJ1-2, with D perhaps matching TRBD1 (6 bases). V dropped 6 bases and J dropped 14 bases, with 17 bases sitting between them. The CDR3 has 11 amino acids. Germline values: CDR1 SGHRS, CDR2 YFSETQ. The CDR3 loop is CASNGGRGATF. Here the CDR3 DNA reads TGCGCCAGCAATGGGGGTCGGGGGGCGACCTTC.

This chain connects TRBV2 to TRBJ2-1; D is ambiguous. Trimming left V 1 base short and J 0 bases short, with 7 bases between. Per the germline V gene, CDR1 is SNHLY and CDR2 is FYNNEI. There are 15 residues in the CDR3. The CDR3 DNA reads as TGTGCCAGCAGTGAAGAAAGGGTCTCCTACAATGAGCAGTTCTTC. Protein sequence: CASSEERVSYNEQFF.

This clone was recorded once. The chain recombines TRBV10-3 with TRBJ2-1, with no clear D. Germline V gene lookup returns CDR1 ENHRY and CDR2 SYGVKD. The CDR3 runs to 11 residues. V was cut by 3 bases and J by 8 bases, with 5 bases left in between. In DNA form, the CDR3 reads TGTGCCATCAGTGACTTGGATGAGCAGTTCTTC. Translation: CAISDLDEQFF.

This chain uses TRBV12-3 or TRBV12-4 with TRBJ1-2, with TRBD1 as a possible D gene (5 bases). CDR3 length equals 13 residues. Trimming took off 6 bases at V and 4 bases at J, with 12 bases between the two ends. DNA for the CDR3: TGTGCCAGCAGCCCTAATGGGGGCTATGGCTACACCTTC. This encodes CASSPNGGYGYTF.

This sequence joins TRBV25-1 and TRBJ2-3; 9 bases are a match to TRBD2. Germline assignment: CDR1 MGHDK and CDR2 SYGVNS. CDR3 length: 16 amino acids. J gave up 3 bases and V 2 bases, and 6 bases lay outside the gene matches. The CDR3 region has the DNA TGTGCCAGCAGTGAAGGAGCGGGGGGACTTACAGATACGCAGTATTTT. Residues: CASSEGAGGLTDTQYF.

The chain uses TRBV20-1 and TRBJ2-4; TRBD2 matches at 7 bases. The V segment lost 3 bases and the J segment 6 bases; nucleotides outside the gene matches: 5. This CDR3 has 13 residues. Germline V gene lookup returns CDR1 DFQATT and CDR2 SNEGSKA (reference sequence). CDR3 DNA: TGCAGTGCTAGTCTCGCGGGGGTAAACATTCAGTACTTC. Translated: CSASLAGVNIQYF.

The CDR3 region has the DNA TGCAGTGCCAGGGGGGCGAATGAGCAGTTCTTC. Translating gives CSARGANEQFF. The chain is built from TRBV20-1 and TRBJ2-1, with D possibly being TRBD1 (7 bases). The CDR3 is 11 amino acids. V was trimmed by 6 bases and J by 7 bases, leaving 10 bases between them. Per germline, CDR1 DFQATT and CDR2 SNEGSKA (reference sequence).

This chain uses TRBV6-6 with TRBJ1-2, with 8 bases identical to TRBD1. Germline values: CDR1 MNHNY, CDR2 SVGAGI (reference sequence). CDR3 length equals 14 residues. Trimming cost V 8 bases and J 7 bases; bases outside gene matches: 12. CDR3 DNA sequence: TGTGCCAGCCTCCTTCGGCAGGGGGCAGGTGGCTACACCTTC. It yields the protein CASLLRQGAGGYTF.

The V call is TRBV6-4, the J call TRBJ2-3, with 7 bases aligning to TRBD2. Unmatched junction bases numbered 4, after V lost 4 bases and J lost 3 bases. Per germline, CDR1 MRHNA and CDR2 SNTAGT. The CDR3 is 14 amino acids. Here the CDR3 reads CASSGGGGTDTQYF. CDR3 sequence (DNA): TGTGCCAGCAGTGGCGGGGGAGGAACAGATACGCAGTATTTT.

The chain employs TRBV27 and TRBJ1-5; no definite D call. The CDR3 has 13 residues. Germline CDR1 is MNHEY and CDR2 is SMNVEV (reference sequence). V lost 3 bases and J lost 4, with 7 bases in between. Written as DNA, the CDR3 is TGTGCCAGCAGTTTTGGTGGGAATCAGCCCCAGCATTTT. Encoded protein: CASSFGGNQPQHF.